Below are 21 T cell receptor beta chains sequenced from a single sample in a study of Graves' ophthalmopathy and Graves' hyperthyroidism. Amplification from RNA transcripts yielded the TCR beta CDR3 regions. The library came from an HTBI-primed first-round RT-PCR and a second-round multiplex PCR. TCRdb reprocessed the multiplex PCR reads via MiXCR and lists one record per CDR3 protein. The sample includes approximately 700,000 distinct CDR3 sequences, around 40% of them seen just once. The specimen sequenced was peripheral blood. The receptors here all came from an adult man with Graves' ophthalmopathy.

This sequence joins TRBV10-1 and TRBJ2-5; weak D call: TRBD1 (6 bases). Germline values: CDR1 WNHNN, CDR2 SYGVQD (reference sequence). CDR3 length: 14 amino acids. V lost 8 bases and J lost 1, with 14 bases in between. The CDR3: CASPSGHTQETQYF. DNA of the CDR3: TGCGCCAGCCCCTCGGGACATACCCAAGAGACCCAGTACTTC.

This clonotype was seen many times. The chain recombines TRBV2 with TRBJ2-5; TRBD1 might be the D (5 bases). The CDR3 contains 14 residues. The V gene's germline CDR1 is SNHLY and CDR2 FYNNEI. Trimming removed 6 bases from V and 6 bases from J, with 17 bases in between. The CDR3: CASRGDRTLKTQYF. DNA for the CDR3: TGTGCCAGCAGAGGAGACAGAACCCTCAAGACCCAGTACTTC.

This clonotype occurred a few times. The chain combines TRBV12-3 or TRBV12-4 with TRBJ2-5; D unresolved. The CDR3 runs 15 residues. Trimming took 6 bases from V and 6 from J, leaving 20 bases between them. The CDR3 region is CASSQDRPPRKTQYF. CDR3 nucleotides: TGTGCCAGCAGCCAAGATCGGCCCCCGCGGAAGACCCAGTACTTC.

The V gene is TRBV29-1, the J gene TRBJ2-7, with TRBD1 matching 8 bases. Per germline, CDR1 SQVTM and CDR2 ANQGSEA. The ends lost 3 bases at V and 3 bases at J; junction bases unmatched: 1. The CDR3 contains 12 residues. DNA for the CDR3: TGCAGCGTTGACACAGGGGGCTACGAGCAGTACTTC. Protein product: CSVDTGGYEQYF.

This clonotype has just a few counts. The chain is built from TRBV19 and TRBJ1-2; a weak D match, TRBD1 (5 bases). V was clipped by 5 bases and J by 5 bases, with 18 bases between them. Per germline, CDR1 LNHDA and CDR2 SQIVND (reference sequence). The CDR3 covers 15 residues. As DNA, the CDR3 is TGTGCCAGTAGTCCTCAAAAGGGGCCGACATATGGCTACACCTTC. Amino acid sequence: CASSPQKGPTYGYTF.

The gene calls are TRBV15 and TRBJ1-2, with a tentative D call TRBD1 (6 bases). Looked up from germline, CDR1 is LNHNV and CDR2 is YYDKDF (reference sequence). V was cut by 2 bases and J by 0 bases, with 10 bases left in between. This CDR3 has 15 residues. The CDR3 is CATSRPRQANYGYTF. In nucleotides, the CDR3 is TGTGCCACCAGCAGACCAAGACAGGCTAACTATGGCTACACCTTC.

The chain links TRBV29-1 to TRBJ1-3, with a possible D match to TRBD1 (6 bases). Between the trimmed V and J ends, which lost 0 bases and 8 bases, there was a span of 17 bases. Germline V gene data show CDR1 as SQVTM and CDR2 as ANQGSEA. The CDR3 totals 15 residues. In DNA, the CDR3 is TGCAGCGTTGAAGACGGACAGAGTGATGGCTACACCATATATTTT. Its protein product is CSVEDGQSDGYTIYF.

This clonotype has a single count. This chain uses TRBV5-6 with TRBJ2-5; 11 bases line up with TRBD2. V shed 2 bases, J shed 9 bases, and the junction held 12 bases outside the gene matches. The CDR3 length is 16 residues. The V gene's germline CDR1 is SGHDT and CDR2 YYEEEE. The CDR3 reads CASSLETSGIPTAQYF. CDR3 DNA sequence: TGTGCCAGCAGCTTAGAGACTAGCGGGATCCCCACGGCCCAGTACTTC. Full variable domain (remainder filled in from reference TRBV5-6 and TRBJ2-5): DAGVTQSPTHLIKTRGQQVTLRCSPKSGHDTVSWYQQALGQGPQFIFQYYEEEERQRGNFPDRFSGHQFPNYSSELNVNALLLGDSALYLCASSLETSGIPTAQYFGPGTRLLVL.

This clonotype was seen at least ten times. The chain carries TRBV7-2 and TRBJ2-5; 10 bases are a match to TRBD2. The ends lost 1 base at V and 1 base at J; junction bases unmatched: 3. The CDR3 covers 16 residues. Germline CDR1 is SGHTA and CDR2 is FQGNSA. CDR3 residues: CASSLGAGGGQETQYF. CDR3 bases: TGTGCCAGCAGCTTAGGAGCGGGGGGGGGCCAAGAGACCCAGTACTTC.

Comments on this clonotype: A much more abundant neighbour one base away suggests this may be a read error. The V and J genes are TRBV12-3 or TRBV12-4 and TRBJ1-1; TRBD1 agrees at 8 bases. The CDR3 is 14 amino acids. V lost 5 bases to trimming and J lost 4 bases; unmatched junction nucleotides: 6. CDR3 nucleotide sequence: TGTGCCAGCAGTCACGGACAGGGTGGCACTGAAGCTTTCTTT. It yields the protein CASSHGQGGTEAFF.

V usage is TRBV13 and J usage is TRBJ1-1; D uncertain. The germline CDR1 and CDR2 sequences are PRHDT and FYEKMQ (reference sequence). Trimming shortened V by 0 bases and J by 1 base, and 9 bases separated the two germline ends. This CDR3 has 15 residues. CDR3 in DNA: TGTGCCAGCAGCTTAGGGGGCCCTAGGAACACTGAAGCTTTCTTT. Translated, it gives CASSLGGPRNTEAFF.

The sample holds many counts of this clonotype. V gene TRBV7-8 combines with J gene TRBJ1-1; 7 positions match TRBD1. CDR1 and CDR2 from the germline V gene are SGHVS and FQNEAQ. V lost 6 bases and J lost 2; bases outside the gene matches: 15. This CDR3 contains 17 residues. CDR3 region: CASRSGEGARGNTEAFF. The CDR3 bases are TGTGCCAGCAGATCGGGGGAGGGGGCGAGGGGTAACACTGAAGCTTTCTTT.

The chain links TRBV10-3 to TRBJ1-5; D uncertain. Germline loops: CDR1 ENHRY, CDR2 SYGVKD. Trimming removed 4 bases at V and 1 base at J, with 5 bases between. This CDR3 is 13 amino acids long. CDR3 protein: CAISVASNQPQHF. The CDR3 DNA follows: TGTGCCATCAGTGTGGCGAGCAATCAGCCCCAGCATTTT.

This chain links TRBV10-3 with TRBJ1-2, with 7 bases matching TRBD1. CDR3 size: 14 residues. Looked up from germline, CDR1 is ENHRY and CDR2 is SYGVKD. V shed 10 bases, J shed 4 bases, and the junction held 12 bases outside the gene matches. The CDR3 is CASSRTGFGYGYTF. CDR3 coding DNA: TGTGCCAGCAGCCGGACAGGATTTGGCTATGGCTACACCTTC.

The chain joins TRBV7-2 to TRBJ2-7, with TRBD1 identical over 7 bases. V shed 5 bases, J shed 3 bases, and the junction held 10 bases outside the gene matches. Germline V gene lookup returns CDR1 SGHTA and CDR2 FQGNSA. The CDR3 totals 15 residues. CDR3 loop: CASSPFTGANYEQYF. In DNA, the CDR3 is TGTGCCAGCAGCCCCTTTACAGGGGCCAACTACGAGCAGTACTTC.

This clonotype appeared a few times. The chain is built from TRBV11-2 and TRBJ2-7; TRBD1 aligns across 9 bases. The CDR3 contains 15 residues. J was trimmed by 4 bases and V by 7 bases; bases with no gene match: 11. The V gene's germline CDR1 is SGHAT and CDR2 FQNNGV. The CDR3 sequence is CASNAPGQGQYEQYF. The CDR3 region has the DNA TGTGCCAGCAACGCGCCGGGACAGGGTCAATACGAGCAGTACTTC.

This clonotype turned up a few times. Here the CDR3 reads CSARTGTSQTYYGPTEAFF. The CDR3 DNA is TGCAGTGCGAGGACCGGGACAAGTCAGACGTATTATGGTCCCACTGAAGCTTTCTTT. The chain is built from TRBV20-1 and TRBJ1-1; tentatively, D is TRBD1 (6 bases). Germline assignment: CDR1 DFQATT and CDR2 SNEGSKA (reference sequence). This CDR3 contains 19 residues. V shed 6 bases and J shed 4 bases, with 33 bases lying between them.

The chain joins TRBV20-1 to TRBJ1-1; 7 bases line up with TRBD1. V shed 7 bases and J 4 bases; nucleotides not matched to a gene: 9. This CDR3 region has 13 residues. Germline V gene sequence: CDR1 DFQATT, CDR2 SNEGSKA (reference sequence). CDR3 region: CSESQGVITEAFF. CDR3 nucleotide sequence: TGCAGTGAAAGCCAGGGGGTTATCACTGAAGCTTTCTTT.

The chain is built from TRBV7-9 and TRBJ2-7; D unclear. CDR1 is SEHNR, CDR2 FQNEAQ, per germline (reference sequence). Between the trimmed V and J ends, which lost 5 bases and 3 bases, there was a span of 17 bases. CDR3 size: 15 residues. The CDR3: CASSQERTLGYEQYF. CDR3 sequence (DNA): TGTGCCAGCAGCCAAGAGCGCACATTAGGCTACGAGCAGTACTTC. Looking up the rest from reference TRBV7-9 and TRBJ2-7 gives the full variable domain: DTGVSQNPRHKITKRGQNVTFRCDPISEHNRLYWYRQTLGQGPEFLTYFQNEAQLEKSRLLSDRFSAERPKGSFSTLEIQRTEQGDSAMYLCASSQERTLGYEQYFGPGTRLTVT.

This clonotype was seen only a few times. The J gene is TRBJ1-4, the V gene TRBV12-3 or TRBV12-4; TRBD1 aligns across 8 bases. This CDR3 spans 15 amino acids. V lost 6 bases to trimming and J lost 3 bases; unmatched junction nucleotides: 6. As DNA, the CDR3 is TGTGCCAGCAGCCCCCAACAGGGGGCTAATGAAAAACTGTTTTTT. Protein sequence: CASSPQQGANEKLFF.

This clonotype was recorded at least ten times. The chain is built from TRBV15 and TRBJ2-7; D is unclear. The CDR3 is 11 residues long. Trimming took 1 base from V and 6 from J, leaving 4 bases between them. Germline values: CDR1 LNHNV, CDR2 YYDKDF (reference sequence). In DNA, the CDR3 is TGTGCCACCAGCAGAGCAGGCGAGCAGTACTTC. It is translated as CATSRAGEQYF. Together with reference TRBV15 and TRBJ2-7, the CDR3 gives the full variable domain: DAMVIQNPRYQVTQFGKPVTLSCSQTLNHNVMYWYQQKSSQAPKLLFHYYDKDFNNEADTPDNFQSRRPNTSFCFLDIRSPGLGDTAMYLCATSRAGEQYFGPGTRLTVT.